The T cell receptor beta chain under discussion was sequenced for a study of beta chain features in type 1 diabetes. Germline-derived CDR1 and CDR2 are SGHRS and YFSETQ. The CDR3 has 11 residues. Trimming stripped 2 bases from V and 10 bases from J, with 9 bases between. The investigators reverse transcribed all of the isolated RNA, so they sequenced expressed TCRB transcripts. The repertoire was sequenced with immunoSEQ multiplex PCR; TCRdb's copy has only in-frame clones and lacks some. The data show around 140,000 clones, with about 10% seen just once and less than 1.5% held by the top ten. A remark on this clone: Its specificity is unknown.

Sorting produced populations that all topped 95% purity. Findings of the study overall: The analysis here could not establish whether HLA type shapes TCRB rearrangement. Type 1 diabetes patients had TCRB CDR3s that were shorter (moderately but significantly so) in all four CD4+ subsets. Whatever favoring of shorter templates PCR might show would apply equally to patients and controls.

The receptor was isolated from a man younger than 35 in good health. The rearrangement joins TRBV5-1 to TRBJ1-2, with unresolved D. Sequenced sample: naive CD4+ T cells from blood. CDR3 coding DNA: TGCGCCAGCAGCTTTTCGGGTTCCTACACCTTC. Its protein product is CASSFSGSYTF.